The present T cell receptor beta chain was sequenced within a study of control samples from healthy donors and cancer patients. The CDR3 consists of 16 residues. CDR1 is SGHTS and CDR2 is YDEGEE in the germline V gene. V was shortened by 3 bases and J by 0 bases, with 10 bases between the two germline ends. Only in-frame clones appear in the TCRdb table, and some are missing; sequencing was by immunoSEQ multiplex PCR. The table records 150,000 to 200,000 clones, about 86% of them present only once. This TCR was recovered from a man aged 18 to 30 in good health. This sequence joins TRBV5-8 and TRBJ2-6, with D tentatively TRBD1 or TRBD2 (5 bases each). The source material was blood. CDR3 in DNA: TGTGCCAGCAGCTCGGGACGGTTCTCTGGGGCCAACGTCCTGACTTTC. It translates to CASSSGRFSGANVLTF.